Presented here are 4 T cell receptor beta chains from one specimen sequenced in a study of PD-1 blockade in classical Hodgkin lymphoma. The method was immunoSEQ multiplex PCR; TCRdb's version includes in-frame clones alone and lacks a portion of them. This sample yields about 20,000 clones, of which roughly 80% are seen a single time; about 24% belongs to the top ten. Autologous stem cell transplantation was followed by relapse in every patient, and brentuximab vedotin exposure varied. Sequenced here: peripheral blood mononuclear cells (PBMCs), sampled at baseline. These receptors came from a human donor with classical Hodgkin lymphoma.

This rearrangement joins TRBV15 to TRBJ1-5, with D unclear. The CDR3 spans 14 residues. Germline assignment: CDR1 LNHNV and CDR2 YYDKDF (reference sequence). The V end lost 3 bases, the J end lost 7 bases, and 13 bases lay between the germline ends. The CDR3 nucleotides read TGTGCCACCAGCAGGGATCGCTTAAGCCAGCCCCAGCATTTT. Encoded protein: CATSRDRLSQPQHF.

This chain links TRBV30 with TRBJ2-3; the match to TRBD1 covers 10 bases. CDR3 length equals 15 residues. The junction had 11 bases not matched to a gene; V was cut back by 5 bases and J by 6 bases. Germline values: CDR1 GTSNPN, CDR2 SVGIG (reference sequence). CDR3 amino acids: CAWATGTGEGDTQYF. The CDR3 DNA reads TGTGCCTGGGCAACGGGGACAGGGGAGGGGGATACGCAGTATTTT.

The V gene is TRBV5-1, the J gene TRBJ2-1; perhaps TRBD2 as D (6 bases). Trimming removed 4 bases from V and 2 bases from J, with 13 bases in between. This CDR3 contains 15 residues. Germline-derived CDR1 and CDR2 are SGHRS and YFSETQ. CDR3 DNA sequence: TGCGCCAGCAGCCCAAGCGGGCTGACCTACAATGAGCAGTTCTTC. Its translation is CASSPSGLTYNEQFF.

This clone was seen a handful of times. The chain uses TRBV5-5 and TRBJ2-1; D gene ambiguous. Germline values: CDR1 SGHKS, CDR2 YYEKEE (reference sequence). V shed 0 bases and J shed 5 bases, with 6 bases lying between them. The CDR3 has 13 residues. The chain's CDR3 is CASSLGRNNEQFF. The CDR3 DNA follows: TGTGCCAGCAGCTTGGGGCGCAACAATGAGCAGTTCTTC.